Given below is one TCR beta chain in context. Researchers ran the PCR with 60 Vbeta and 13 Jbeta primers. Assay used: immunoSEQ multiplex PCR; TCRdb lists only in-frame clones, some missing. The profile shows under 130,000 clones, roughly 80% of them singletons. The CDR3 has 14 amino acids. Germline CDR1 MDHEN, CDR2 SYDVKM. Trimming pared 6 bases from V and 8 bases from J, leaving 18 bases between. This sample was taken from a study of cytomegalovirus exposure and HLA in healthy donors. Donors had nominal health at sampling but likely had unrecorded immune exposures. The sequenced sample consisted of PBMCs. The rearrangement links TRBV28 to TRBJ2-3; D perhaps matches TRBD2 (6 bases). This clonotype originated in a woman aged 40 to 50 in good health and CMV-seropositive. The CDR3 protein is CASRYGGILGTQYF. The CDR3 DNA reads TGTGCCAGCAGATATGGGGGGATCCTCGGTACGCAGTATTTT.